The present TCR beta chain was sequenced within a study of T cells in Graves' hyperthyroidism and ophthalmopathy. This clonotype was picked up many times. V was cut by 3 bases and J by 6 bases, with 24 bases left in between. Germline lookup yields CDR1 DFQATT and CDR2 SNEGSKA (reference sequence). The CDR3 runs 17 residues. Any patient presenting with uncontrolled infection, other autoimmune disease, pregnancy or lactation was left out. What was amplified from RNA transcripts were TCR beta CDR3 regions. The TCR CDR3 was amplified in a first-round RT-PCR using the HTBI primer set. One entry per CDR3 protein, called by TCRdb with MiXCR from the multiplex PCR reads. Of about 400,000 distinct CDR3 sequences listed, under 15% are singletons.

What was sequenced was blood. This receptor was identified in a woman in her 30s with Graves' hyperthyroidism. The V and J genes are TRBV20-1 and TRBJ2-1; D perhaps matches TRBD1 (6 bases). As DNA, the CDR3 is TGCAGTGCTAGTCCGGGACACCTCACTCCCTCTCGCAATGAGCAGTTCTTC. This encodes CSASPGHLTPSRNEQFF.